These T cell receptor beta chains were read from a single sample in a study of response to subunit inactivated influenza vaccine. TCRdb redid the calling of the RT-PCR reads with MiXCR, one entry per CDR3 protein. The data contain about 300,000 distinct CDR3 sequences, 21% of them singletons. The material sequenced was PBMCs from blood, taken less than 22 months after vaccination. These receptors came from a man aged 50 to 75 who received an inactivated influenza vaccine. Each CDR3 is given with its conserved first and last residue. D genes are given only for firm matches. A row's size may be missing; if present it is once, few, many or a size class.

CDR3 DNA | CDR3 protein | D gene | J gene | V gene | clone size
TGCAGTGCTTCCAGCGGGAGCTACGAGCAGTACTTC | CSASSGSYEQYF | TRBD2 | TRBJ2-7 | TRBV20-1 | .
TGTGCCAGCAGGACCTCACAGCGGCCCGAGAGTGGAAACACCATATATTTT | CASRTSQRPESGNTIYF | . | TRBJ1-3 | TRBV6-1 | many
TGTGCCAGCTCACAATCACAGGGCCCAAACTATGGCTACACCTTC | CASSQSQGPNYGYTF | . | TRBJ1-2 | TRBV18 | few
TGCGCCAGCAGCTTCAGGACAGGGCGGTACGAGCAGTACTTC | CASSFRTGRYEQYF | TRBD1 | TRBJ2-7 | TRBV5-1 | few
TGCGCCAGCCAAAAAGGGGTTATGAACACCGGGGAGCTGTTTTTT | CASQKGVMNTGELFF | . | TRBJ2-2 | TRBV5-1 | .
TGCGCCAGCAGCTTGGGACAGACCGCGGAGCAGACCCAGTACTTC | CASSLGQTAEQTQYF | . | TRBJ2-5 | TRBV5-1 | .
TGTGCCAGCAGCCCAGACAGCGGGGGCTTCTACGAGCAGTACTTC | CASSPDSGGFYEQYF | TRBD2 | TRBJ2-7 | TRBV3-1 | few
TGTGCCAGCTCACCATCGGACACCTACGAGCAGTACTTC | CASSPSDTYEQYF | . | TRBJ2-7 | TRBV18 | .
TGCAGTGCTAGAGATATGATAGCGGGAGAAGGCGGGGAGCTGTTTTTT | CSARDMIAGEGGELFF | TRBD2 | TRBJ2-2 | TRBV20-1 | few
TGTGCCAGCAGCCCAATCCGGGGGGACAATCAGCCCCAGCATTTT | CASSPIRGDNQPQHF | . | TRBJ1-5 | TRBV27 | many
TGTGCCAGCGGGTCAGTCCCTCAGCCCCAGCATTTT | CASGSVPQPQHF | . | TRBJ1-5 | TRBV6-5 | .
TGTGCCAGCAGCCTCGGGACAGACAAGACCGGGGAGCTGTTTTTT | CASSLGTDKTGELFF | TRBD1 | TRBJ2-2 | TRBV5-6 | few
TGCAGTGCTAGAGATGGGGCAGGGGGACAGCCCCAGCATTTT | CSARDGAGGQPQHF | TRBD1 | TRBJ1-5 | TRBV20-1 | .
TGTGCCAGCAGCCAGGGCAGCGGGAGGGGCCAAGAGACCCAGTACTTC | CASSQGSGRGQETQYF | TRBD2 | TRBJ2-5 | TRBV4-2 | .
TGTGCCAGTAGTGGCAGGGAGGAAAACATTCAGTACTTC | CASSGREENIQYF | . | TRBJ2-4 | TRBV19 | few
TGTGCCAGCAGTTTAAAGCGGGACTCCTACGAGCAGTACTTC | CASSLKRDSYEQYF | TRBD2 | TRBJ2-7 | TRBV27 | .
TGTGCCAGCAGCTCCGGGCAGGGGGGCTACAATGAGCAGTTCTTC | CASSSGQGGYNEQFF | . | TRBJ2-1 | TRBV7-6 | .
TGTGCCAGCAGCCCAGCGTCAGTGTGGGAAAAACTGTTTTTT | CASSPASVWEKLFF | . | TRBJ1-4 | TRBV7-2 | few
TGCAGTGCTAGAGACTCGGGGACTAATGAAAAACTGTTTTTT | CSARDSGTNEKLFF | . | TRBJ1-4 | TRBV20-1 | many
TGCAGTGCTAGACCCAACAGGGGAAATTCACCCCTCCACTTT | CSARPNRGNSPLHF | TRBD1 | TRBJ1-6 | TRBV20-1 | .
TGTGCCAGCAGCTTCGGCCAGCTGGCAGATACGCAGTATTTT | CASSFGQLADTQYF | . | TRBJ2-3 | TRBV7-2 | few
TGTGCCAGCAGTTTGACGGGACCCCCAATCCACGAGCAGTACTTC | CASSLTGPPIHEQYF | . | TRBJ2-7 | TRBV27 | .
TGCAGTGCGCCCAAAGGCTTTCGGAGGGAAAAACTGTTTTTT | CSAPKGFRREKLFF | . | TRBJ1-4 | TRBV20-1 | .
TGTGCCAGCAGCCGACAGGGCATTGGTGAGCAGTACTTC | CASSRQGIGEQYF | TRBD1 | TRBJ2-7 | TRBV11-3 | few
TGTGCCAGCAGTTTATATTCCTACGAGCAGTACTTC | CASSLYSYEQYF | . | TRBJ2-7 | TRBV12-3/TRBV12-4 | few
TGTGCCAGCAGCTCGGGACCGGGACTATACAATGAGCAGTTCTTC | CASSSGPGLYNEQFF | TRBD2 | TRBJ2-1 | TRBV7-9 | .
TGTGCCAGCAGCGGCGACCTGGAGGGAGAGCAGTTCTTC | CASSGDLEGEQFF | . | TRBJ2-1 | TRBV3-1 | .
TGCAGTGCTGGGGGGGTGAATACGCAGTATTTT | CSAGGVNTQYF | TRBD2 | TRBJ2-3 | TRBV20-1 | .
TGTGCCAGCAGTTTCCATGGGGCAGGGAACCAAAAACTGTTTTTT | CASSFHGAGNQKLFF | . | TRBJ1-4 | TRBV12-3/TRBV12-4 | .
TGCGCCAGCAGCCTTTGGGGTAACTCTGGAAACACCATATATTTT | CASSLWGNSGNTIYF | . | TRBJ1-3 | TRBV5-1 | many
TGCGCCAGCAGCCAAGATGGGACCCTCCACTTT | CASSQDGTLHF | . | TRBJ1-6 | TRBV4-1 | .
TGTGCCAGCAGTTCGGGACAGGTGAACACTGAAGCTTTCTTT | CASSSGQVNTEAFF | TRBD1 | TRBJ1-1 | TRBV12-3/TRBV12-4 | many
TGCAGCGTTGCTAACACTGAATCTTTCTTT | CSVANTESFF | . | TRBJ1-1 | TRBV29-1 | .
TGCAGTGCTAGAGATTCTAGCGGGAGGGTGGCAGATACGCAGTATTTT | CSARDSSGRVADTQYF | TRBD2 | TRBJ2-3 | TRBV20-1 | few
TGCAGTGTCGGGGGGACTGAAGCTTTCTTT | CSVGGTEAFF | . | TRBJ1-1 | TRBV20-1 | .
TGTGCCAGCAGCACGGACAGGGGATCAGACGAGCAGTACTTC | CASSTDRGSDEQYF | TRBD1 | TRBJ2-7 | TRBV5-6 | .
TGTGCCAGCAGCTTAGACTTATTCTCCGCACTGTTTTTT | CASSLDLFSALFF | . | TRBJ1-4 | TRBV7-9 | many
TGCGCCAGCAGCTTAGGGACAGCTGGGGCCAACGTCCTGACTTTC | CASSLGTAGANVLTF | TRBD1 | TRBJ2-6 | TRBV5-1 | once
TGCGCCAGCAGCCAAGATGCAGGGTTGGACACTGAAGCTTTCTTT | CASSQDAGLDTEAFF | . | TRBJ1-1 | TRBV4-3 | many
TGTGCCAGCAGCGGGAAACAGGGACCGACAGGTGAAGCTTTCTTT | CASSGKQGPTGEAFF | . | TRBJ1-1 | TRBV9 | few
TGCGCCAGCAGCTTATGGGGGGTCGAGCAGTACTTC | CASSLWGVEQYF | . | TRBJ2-7 | TRBV5-1 | .
TGTGCCAGCAGTTACTCCCTGGTAGCGGGAGAAGATACGCAGTATTTT | CASSYSLVAGEDTQYF | TRBD2 | TRBJ2-3 | TRBV6-5 | few
TGTGCCAGCAGCCGCAAGACAGGGGGGGCCGAAAAACTGTTTTTT | CASSRKTGGAEKLFF | TRBD1 | TRBJ1-4 | TRBV27 | few
TGTGCCAGCAGCTTAGGTTTGGGGACTAGTAAGTACGAGCAGTACTTC | CASSLGLGTSKYEQYF | TRBD2 | TRBJ2-7 | TRBV11-2 | .
TGTGCCAGCAGTCATAGACAGGGTGTCACTGAAGCTTTCTTT | CASSHRQGVTEAFF | TRBD1 | TRBJ1-1 | TRBV28 | few
TGTGCCAGCAGTTCAGGGAGTGGAAACCAGTTTTATGGCTACACCTTC | CASSSGSGNQFYGYTF | . | TRBJ1-2 | TRBV5-8 | few
TGTGCCAGTGCCAGAGGGCAGTACAATGAGCAGTTCTTC | CASARGQYNEQFF | . | TRBJ2-1 | TRBV12-3/TRBV12-4 | many
TGTGCCAGCAGCCCTCTCCTAGCGGGAGTTCGCAATGAGCAGTTCTTC | CASSPLLAGVRNEQFF | TRBD2 | TRBJ2-1 | TRBV2 | .
TGTGCCAGCAGTTACGGGAGCACAGATACGCAGTATTTT | CASSYGSTDTQYF | . | TRBJ2-3 | TRBV28 | many
TGTGCCAGCAGCTCCTCGATCCTCCGGGACAGCTACACCGGGGAGCTGTTTTTT | CASSSSILRDSYTGELFF | TRBD1 | TRBJ2-2 | TRBV11-2 | few